What follows are 27 T cell receptor beta chains derived from one specimen sequenced in a study of cytomegalovirus exposure and HLA in healthy donors. The PCR contained 60 Vbeta and 13 Jbeta primers. The assay was immunoSEQ multiplex PCR, and TCRdb's table has in-frame clones only and misses some. The sample consists of approximately 190,000 clones, 82% of them appearing once. The sample comprised PBMCs. Every receptor here comes from a woman aged 45-59 years in good health and CMV-seropositive.

V and J are TRBV6-1 and TRBJ2-3, with TRBD2 matching 16 bases. Germline CDR1 and CDR2: MNHNS and SASEGT. The CDR3 totals 15 residues. The J segment lost 6 bases and the V segment lost 6 bases, leaving 3 bases of the junction unmatched. The CDR3 DNA sequence: TGTGCCAGCAGGGGACTAGCGGGAGGGGGGGATACGCAGTATTTT. Its translation: CASRGLAGGGDTQYF.

This sequence joins TRBV7-9 and TRBJ2-1; 8 bases are shared with TRBD2. Germline V lookup: CDR1 SEHNR, CDR2 FQNEAQ (reference sequence). The junction had 11 bases not matched to a gene; V was cut back by 7 bases and J by 6 bases. The CDR3 length is 15 residues. CDR3 coding DNA: TGTGCCAGCACCACTAACGGGGGGGCGGGCAATGAGCAGTTCTTC. This codes for CASTTNGGAGNEQFF.

The V gene is TRBV5-6, the J gene TRBJ2-3, with 9 nucleotides matching TRBD2. The germline CDR1 and CDR2 sequences are SGHDT and YYEEEE. This CDR3 contains 16 residues. J lost 5 bases, V lost 0 bases, and 7 bases had no gene match. DNA of the CDR3: TGTGCCAGCAGCTTGGTGATAGCGGGAGAAATAGATACGCAGTATTTT. Translation gives CASSLVIAGEIDTQYF.

This clone was detected only a few times. V gene TRBV10-3 combines with J gene TRBJ2-1; D possibly corresponds to TRBD2 (5 bases). The CDR3 spans 14 residues. Trimming cost V 6 bases and J 0 bases, with 9 bases left between them. CDR1 is ENHRY and CDR2 is SYGVKD in the germline V gene. The CDR3, as DNA: TGTGCCATCAGGAGCGGTAGCTCCTACAATGAGCAGTTCTTC. Protein product: CAIRSGSSYNEQFF.

J is TRBJ2-7 and V is TRBV2; TRBD2 matches at 9 bases. CDR1 and CDR2 (germline): SNHLY, FYNNEI. CDR3 size: 19 residues. The junction had 24 bases not matched to a gene; V was cut back by 7 bases and J by 5 bases. CDR3 DNA sequence: TGTGCCAGCATCGAGGAAACCTGGCGGGAGGGCACGATGTCAGACGAGCAGTACTTC. Its translation is CASIEETWREGTMSDEQYF. Supplemented by reference TRBV2 and TRBJ2-7, the full variable domain reads EPEVTQTPSHQVTQMGQEVILRCVPISNHLYFYWYRQILGQKVEFLVSFYNNEISEKSEIFDDQFSVERPDGSNFTLKIRSTKLEDSAMYFCASIEETWREGTMSDEQYFGPGTRLTVT.

The chain employs TRBV28 and TRBJ1-3; D might be TRBD1 (6 bases). The CDR3 is made up of 16 amino acids. Germline V gene sequence: CDR1 MDHEN, CDR2 SYDVKM. With 5 bases removed from V and 4 bases from J, the gap between germline ends came to 18 bases. The CDR3 DNA reads TGTGCCAGCAGTCCCCCCGAACAGGGTTTCGGAAACACCATATATTTT. It translates to CASSPPEQGFGNTIYF.

The chain links TRBV5-1 to TRBJ2-5; 9 bases align to TRBD1. The CDR3 loop spans 16 amino acids. The junction had 10 bases not matched to a gene; V was cut back by 7 bases and J by 0 bases. Germline V gene sequence: CDR1 SGHRS, CDR2 YFSETQ. The CDR3 reads CASGQGGTGYQETQYF. CDR3 in DNA: TGCGCCAGCGGCCAGGGAGGGACAGGGTACCAAGAGACCCAGTACTTC.

CDR3 nucleotides: TGCGCCAGCAGCCTCTGGACAGTAACTGAAGCTTTCTTT. It encodes CASSLWTVTEAFF. The chain couples TRBV4-1 to TRBJ1-1, with D possibly TRBD1 on 6 matching bases. In germline, CDR1 is MGHRA, CDR2 YSYEKL. There are 13 residues in the CDR3. Trimming removed 4 bases at V and 5 bases at J, with 11 bases between.

CDR3 sequence reads: CASSLEGTGQETQYF. The CDR3 bases are TGTGCCAGCAGCTTGGAGGGGACAGGACAAGAGACCCAGTACTTC. The rearrangement joins TRBV5-4 to TRBJ2-5, with 8 bases lining up with TRBD1. V was clipped by 0 bases and J by 2 bases; unmatched bases: 3. Germline assignment: CDR1 SGHNT and CDR2 YYREEE (reference sequence). This CDR3 spans 15 amino acids.

This clone was found once. The chain joins TRBV6-6 to TRBJ2-4; maybe TRBD2 (6 bases). This CDR3 has 14 amino acids. V lost 6 bases, J lost 12 bases, and 21 bases lay in between. Germline lookup yields CDR1 MNHNY and CDR2 SVGAGI (reference sequence). CDR3 nucleotide sequence: TGTGCCAGCAGCCCCTCTACGGGGAGGCACAGTCAGTACTTC. This sequence encodes CASSPSTGRHSQYF.

The chain has TRBV5-1 and TRBJ2-2; 7 bases map to TRBD1. CDR1 is SGHRS and CDR2 is YFSETQ in the germline V gene. The length of the CDR3 is 16 residues. The ends lost 5 bases at V and 1 base at J; junction bases unmatched: 8. As DNA, the CDR3 is TGCGCCAGCAGAGATGGCAGGGGGATGAACACCGGGGAGCTGTTTTTT. Its translation is CASRDGRGMNTGELFF.

This chain connects TRBV29-1 to TRBJ2-3, with TRBD1 matching 7 bases. J gave up 6 bases and V 6 bases, and 9 bases lay outside the gene matches. Germline V gene lookup returns CDR1 SQVTM and CDR2 ANQGSEA. The CDR3 is made up of 13 amino acids. CDR3 amino acids: CSVAQQGYDTQYF. The DNA for the CDR3 is TGCAGCGTCGCACAACAGGGGTACGATACGCAGTATTTT.

The chain is built from TRBV19 and TRBJ2-5; no clear D. The CDR3 is 14 residues long. Germline CDR1 is LNHDA and CDR2 is SQIVND (reference sequence). Trimming cost V 3 bases and J 0 bases, with 8 bases left between them. This chain's CDR3 is CASSISSYQETQYF. Written as DNA, the CDR3 is TGTGCCAGTAGTATCAGTAGCTACCAAGAGACCCAGTACTTC.

The V gene is TRBV2, the J gene TRBJ2-6; D call uncertain. Germline V CDR1 and CDR2: SNHLY, FYNNEI. V shed 6 bases and J shed 1 base, with 7 bases lying between them. This CDR3 has 14 residues. In DNA form, the CDR3 reads TGTGCCAGCAGGCTGAGGTCTGGGGCCAACGTCCTGACTTTC. Its protein is CASRLRSGANVLTF.

Concerning this clone itself: This specimen includes other DNA sequences encoding the same CDR3. The chain employs TRBV10-2 and TRBJ2-5; 11 bases line up with TRBD2. The CDR3 loop spans 14 amino acids. V shed 5 bases and J 5 bases; nucleotides not matched to a gene: 4. Germline-derived CDR1 and CDR2 are WSHSY and SAAADI. The CDR3 protein is CASSLAGGPETQYF. The DNA for the CDR3 is TGCGCCAGCAGTTTAGCGGGGGGGCCTGAGACCCAGTACTTC.

The table lists this clone with a few counts. The chain uses TRBV7-9 and TRBJ1-3; no clear D. Germline loops: CDR1 SEHNR, CDR2 FQNEAQ (reference sequence). This CDR3 has 15 residues. V was trimmed by 3 bases and J by 4 bases, leaving 13 bases between them. The CDR3 DNA reads as TGTGCCAGCAGCTTCGGAGAATTGTGGGGAAACACCATATATTTT. Amino acid sequence: CASSFGELWGNTIYF.

This sequence joins TRBV6-1 and TRBJ2-3; 9 bases match TRBD2. CDR3 length: 15 residues. Trimming took 4 bases from V and 7 from J; bases not matched to a gene: 9. Germline loops: CDR1 MNHNS, CDR2 SASEGT. The CDR3 DNA reads TGTGCCAGCAGTGCCAATCCGGGACTAGCAAATACGCAGTATTTT. Its protein product is CASSANPGLANTQYF.

The V call is TRBV6-5, the J call TRBJ2-1; D may be TRBD1 (5 bases). CDR3 size: 13 residues. Trimming stripped 7 bases from V and 3 bases from J, with 10 bases between. From germline, CDR1 is MNHEY and CDR2 SVGAGI. The CDR3 nucleotides are TGTGCCAGCAAGGGGCCCAACTACAATGAGCAGTTCTTC. This gives the protein CASKGPNYNEQFF.

Written as DNA, the CDR3 is TGTGCCAGCAGCTTAGGAGCCGGGACAGCTTTGTACAATGAGCAGTTCTTC. Translating gives CASSLGAGTALYNEQFF. The chain carries TRBV7-2 and TRBJ2-1; the match to TRBD1 covers 7 bases. The CDR3 spans 17 residues. Germline assignment: CDR1 SGHTA and CDR2 FQGNSA. Germline trimming cut 1 base from V and 4 bases from J; bases unmatched to any gene: 10.

The chain has TRBV5-4 and TRBJ2-5; possible D gene TRBD1, 6 bases. There are 15 residues in the CDR3. Germline loops: CDR1 SGHNT, CDR2 YYREEE (reference sequence). Trimming pared 0 bases from V and 4 bases from J, leaving 13 bases between. CDR3 DNA: TGTGCCAGCAGCTTGGGGCGGCTGGGGGCAGAGACCCAGTACTTC. Translation: CASSLGRLGAETQYF. The full variable domain, rest sourced from reference TRBV5-4 and TRBJ2-5, is ETGVTQSPTHLIKTRGQQVTLRCSSQSGHNTVSWYQQALGQGPQFIFQYYREEENGRGNFPPRFSGLQFPNYSSELNVNALELDDSALYLCASSLGRLGAETQYFGPGTRLLVL.

This clone is a singleton in its sample. The chain employs TRBV10-3 and TRBJ1-3; maybe TRBD1 (6 bases). The CDR3 has 15 amino acids. Germline CDR1 reads ENHRY; CDR2 reads SYGVKD. Trimming took 5 bases from V and 4 from J, leaving 15 bases between them. The CDR3 loop reads CAISPDRTWGNTIYF. CDR3 bases: TGTGCCATCAGTCCCGACAGGACTTGGGGAAACACCATATATTTT.

The chain links TRBV6-5 to TRBJ2-7; TRBD2 is a possible D gene (6 bases). Germline V gene data show CDR1 as MNHEY and CDR2 as SVGAGI. The CDR3 is 15 amino acids. The V and J ends lost 0 bases and 0 bases respectively, with 9 bases between them. This CDR3 reads CASSYSAGISYEQYF. The CDR3 DNA reads as TGTGCCAGCAGTTACTCGGCGGGGATCTCCTACGAGCAGTACTTC.

This clone was counted only a few times. This CDR3 reads CASSLAGGLAGYEQYF. Here the CDR3 DNA reads TGCGCCAGCAGCTTGGCGGGTGGACTAGCGGGGTACGAGCAGTACTTC. The chain links TRBV5-1 to TRBJ2-7, with 12 bases that match TRBD2. CDR1 is SGHRS, CDR2 YFSETQ, per germline. J lost 4 bases, V lost 0 bases, and 5 bases had no gene match. The CDR3 contains 16 residues.

This clone showed up just a few times. CDR3 loop: CASSYSDNGRRNTQYF. In DNA, the CDR3 is TGTGCCAGCAGTTACTCGGATAACGGGAGAAGGAATACGCAGTATTTT. The V call is TRBV6-5, the J call TRBJ2-3; D is possibly TRBD2 (6 bases). Germline assignment: CDR1 MNHEY and CDR2 SVGAGI. The CDR3 spans 16 residues. Trimming took off 0 bases at V and 7 bases at J, with 17 bases between the two ends.

The rearrangement uses TRBV6-5 and TRBJ2-1; TRBD2 agrees at 7 bases. Germline loops: CDR1 MNHEY, CDR2 SVGAGI. The CDR3 extends over 15 amino acids. V gave up 5 bases and J gave up 6 bases; unmatched junction bases: 10. The CDR3, as DNA: TGTGCCAGCAGTACCCCCGGGACTACGGTCAATGAGCAGTTCTTC. Amino acids: CASSTPGTTVNEQFF.

V is TRBV29-1 and J is TRBJ2-5, with 7 bases identical to TRBD1. The CDR3 totals 13 residues. V was clipped by 4 bases and J by 2 bases; unmatched bases: 4. Germline CDR1 and CDR2: SQVTM and ANQGSEA. The CDR3 here is CSVGGQTQETQYF. In DNA form, the CDR3 reads TGCAGCGTTGGGGGACAGACTCAAGAGACCCAGTACTTC.

This clone showed up just a few times. The J gene is TRBJ2-6, the V gene TRBV9; 7 positions match TRBD2. Germline CDR1 is SGDLS and CDR2 is YYNGEE. CDR3 size: 16 residues. With 7 bases clipped from V and 0 bases from J, the junction kept 7 bases outside the gene matches. CDR3 DNA sequence: TGTGCCAGCTCCCGGGGGGAGGGCTCTGGGGCCAACGTCCTGACTTTC. This gives the protein CASSRGEGSGANVLTF.